This TCR beta chain was captured in a study of a mutant IDH1 vaccine in newly diagnosed glioma. Study in general: Either 4-6 weeks after radiotherapy alone or alongside temozolomide, vaccination was begun. Males made up about 60% and females approximately 40% of treated patients, whose mean age was roughly 40 years. Those enrolled had earlier been treated with radiotherapy, temozolomide, or both, mostly both.

General observations from the study: Variations in leading peripheral T cell clonotypes appeared to have no connection with pseudoprogression.

Described time point: week 47, end of study. All doses held 300 ug of mutant IDH1 20-mer peptide, with topical imiquimod. Regarding this clone: Its target is unknown.

Profiled with immunoSEQ multiplex PCR; TCRdb holds only in-frame clones, not every one. The sample has some 60,000 clones, 75% to 90% seen once. Trimming pared 4 bases from V and 0 bases from J, leaving 5 bases between. Germline V CDR1 and CDR2: MNHEY, SMNVEV (reference sequence). There are 13 residues in the CDR3. This sequence originates from a young man with glioma. Sequenced material: PBMCs, taken from a glioma patient whose treatment included an IDH1 peptide vaccine. V usage is TRBV27 and J usage is TRBJ2-3, with D hard to call. CDR3: CASSSSSTDTQYF. CDR3 coding DNA: TGTGCCAGCAGTTCCTCTAGCACAGATACGCAGTATTTT.